Listed below are T cell receptor beta chains from one sample, sequenced in a study of T cell repertoires in cytomegalovirus infection. TCRdb itself ran the reads through MiXCR, one entry per CDR3 protein. In the table there are fewer than 400,000 distinct CDR3 sequences, around a sixth of which are singletons. The specimen was PBMCs. These receptors came from a human donor in good health (CMV status not recorded). Some clones in this sample may be carry-over from other donors' samples. CDR3s include the opening cysteine and the closing phenylalanine or tryptophan. D genes are given only for firm matches. Rows give clone size only sometimes, using once, few, many, or a class for an expanded clone.

>once|TRBV5-1|TRBJ1-2|TRBD1
TGCGCCAGCGCCCCCAGACAGGGATTGGACGGCTACACCTTC
CASAPRQGLDGYTF
>few|TRBV7-9|TRBJ2-7|TRBD1
TGTGCCAGCAGCTTGCGTGACAGGGTGTCAAAGAGCTCCTACGAGCAGTACTTC
CASSLRDRVSKSSYEQYF
>few|TRBV6-1|TRBJ2-1|-
TGTGCCAGCAGTGGCCTAATGGCCCATGAGCAGTTCTTC
CASSGLMAHEQFF
>few|TRBV7-9|TRBJ1-1|-
TGTGCCAGCACTACGGAGAAGGGGGGGAACACTGAAGCTTTCTTT
CASTTEKGGNTEAFF
>many|TRBV7-9|TRBJ1-2|-
TGTGCCAGCAGCTTAAGGAAAGAGGGCTACACCTTC
CASSLRKEGYTF
>many|TRBV7-8|TRBJ2-1|-
TGTGCCAGCAGCTTAGGGGCCATTAGGCCCTACAGCAATGAGCAGTTCTTC
CASSLGAIRPYSNEQFF
>-|TRBV11-2|TRBJ2-7|-
TGTGCCAGCAGCCTAAGCGGAGCCCCTACGAACGAGCAGTACTTC
CASSLSGAPTNEQYF
>-|TRBV12-3/TRBV12-4|TRBJ1-2|-
TGTGCCAGCAGTTTCGCCCGATGGGGGGATGGCAGCCTTAACTATGGCTACACCTTC
CASSFARWGDGSLNYGYTF
>-|TRBV11-2|TRBJ2-5|TRBD2
TGTGCCAGCAGCTTAGCCGGACTAGCCCAAGAGACCCAGTACTTC
CASSLAGLAQETQYF
>few|TRBV6-2/TRBV6-3|TRBJ1-1|-
TGTGCCAGCAGTTTTCATTGGGATGAAGCTTTCTTT
CASSFHWDEAFF
>few|TRBV4-3|TRBJ1-3|-
TGCGCCAGCAGCAAAATACTCCAGGGAGTTGGAAACACCATATATTTT
CASSKILQGVGNTIYF
>-|TRBV7-2|TRBJ2-5|TRBD2
TGTGCCAGCAGCTCCGGGACTAGCGGGAGGCTGGAGACCCAGTACTTC
CASSSGTSGRLETQYF
>few|TRBV6-5|TRBJ2-1|-
TGTGCCAGCAGACCTCTAGGGGGAGGGGCGGCTACTTACAATGAGCAGTTCTTC
CASRPLGGGAATYNEQFF
>-|TRBV4-2|TRBJ2-3|-
TGTGCCAGCAGCCAAGAGGGAACAACTAGCACAGATACGCAGTATTTT
CASSQEGTTSTDTQYF
>many|TRBV7-2|TRBJ2-3|-
TGTGCCAGCAGCGCCTCTGGATGGGCCAGCTCAGATACGCAGTATTTT
CASSASGWASSDTQYF
>-|TRBV4-2|TRBJ2-7|TRBD1
TGTGCCAGCAGCAAAGACAGGGGGCTTGACTACGAGCAGTACTTC
CASSKDRGLDYEQYF
>many|TRBV7-2|TRBJ2-7|-
TGTGCCAGCAGCTTTGGCTACACCGGCGAGCAGTACTTC
CASSFGYTGEQYF
>few|TRBV6-2/TRBV6-3|TRBJ2-1|TRBD2
TGTGCCAGCAGTTACGGACTAGCGGGAGGCCTACCCTCCTACAATGAGCAGTTCTTC
CASSYGLAGGLPSYNEQFF
>many|TRBV12-3/TRBV12-4|TRBJ2-1|TRBD2
TGTGCCAGCAGTCAGACTAGCGGGTCCTACAATGAGCAGTTCTTC
CASSQTSGSYNEQFF
>many|TRBV7-6|TRBJ2-1|-
TGTGCCAGCAGCTTAGGTGCGGGGAACCAGGGGCAACCCAGCGATGAGCAGTTCTTC
CASSLGAGNQGQPSDEQFF
>many|TRBV6-2/TRBV6-3|TRBJ2-7|-
TGTGCCACCTTTAGTAATTCCTACGAGCAGTACTTC
CATFSNSYEQYF
>few|TRBV7-2|TRBJ2-3|-
TGTGCCAGCAGCTACGACACAGATACGCAGTATTTT
CASSYDTDTQYF
>-|TRBV19|TRBJ2-3|-
TGTGCCAGTAGTACTCTAGGACTAACAGATACGCAGTATTTT
CASSTLGLTDTQYF
>many|TRBV7-2|TRBJ2-3|-
TGTGCCAGCAGCCTCGAGGGGGGCCGAGGAGATACGCAGTATTTT
CASSLEGGRGDTQYF
>-|TRBV12-3/TRBV12-4|TRBJ1-5|-
TGTGCCAGCAGTCAACATGATCAGCCCCAGCATTTT
CASSQHDQPQHF
>few|TRBV6-6|TRBJ2-5|-
TGTGCCACCGATCGGATAGGCCAAGAGACCCAGTACTTC
CATDRIGQETQYF
>few|TRBV4-1|TRBJ2-5|-
TGCGCCAGCAGCCAAGCCGGATCAGTGGAGACCCAGTACTTC
CASSQAGSVETQYF
>-|TRBV9|TRBJ2-7|-
TGTGCCAGCAGCGTAGGATCCGGATCCTACGAGCAGTACTTC
CASSVGSGSYEQYF
>-|TRBV19|TRBJ2-1|TRBD2
TGTGCCAGTAATGTAGCGGGAGGGCCAGGTGAGCAGTTCTTC
CASNVAGGPGEQFF
>-|TRBV20-1|TRBJ2-7|TRBD2
TGCAGTGCTTTCCATGGGACTAGCGGCGAGCAGTACTTC
CSAFHGTSGEQYF
>-|TRBV6-2/TRBV6-3|TRBJ1-1|-
TGTGCCAGCAGTTACTCAAGGGATATTGAAGCTTTCTTT
CASSYSRDIEAFF
>few|TRBV6-5|TRBJ1-1|TRBD1
TGTGCCAGCAGAAAGATCAGGGGGACTGAAGCTTTCTTT
CASRKIRGTEAFF
>many|TRBV7-2|TRBJ1-1|-
TGTGCCAGCAGCTTAGGGACAGCGAACACTGAAGCTTTCTTT
CASSLGTANTEAFF
>many|TRBV4-1|TRBJ2-2|-
TGCGCCAGCAGCCAAGTGCCGGGGACCGGGGAGCTGTTTTTT
CASSQVPGTGELFF
>few|TRBV7-2|TRBJ2-3|TRBD1
TGTGCCAGCAGCTTAGTCGCGACAGGGGGCCTACTGGATACGCAGTATTTT
CASSLVATGGLLDTQYF
>many|TRBV27|TRBJ2-5|-
TGTGCCAGCAGTTTTGGGAAGGGAGAGACCCAGTACTTC
CASSFGKGETQYF
>many|TRBV7-2|TRBJ2-1|TRBD2
TGTGCCAGCACCATTAGGGGGGGACTAGTAAGGTACAATGAGCAGTTCTTC
CASTIRGGLVRYNEQFF
>many|TRBV7-2|TRBJ2-7|TRBD2
TGTGCCAGCAGCTCTCTAGCGGGGACTGGCTCCTACGAGCAGTACTTC
CASSSLAGTGSYEQYF
>many|TRBV27|TRBJ2-1|TRBD2
TGTGCCAGCAGTTTATATATGCGGGGGGGCTACAATGAGCAGTTCTTC
CASSLYMRGGYNEQFF
>-|TRBV2|TRBJ1-1|-
TGTGCCGCGATGGACGGAAACACTGAAGCTTTCTTT
CAAMDGNTEAFF
>-|TRBV12-3/TRBV12-4|TRBJ2-5|-
TGTGCCAGCAGTTTATTAACCAAAGAGACCCAGTACTTC
CASSLLTKETQYF
>once|TRBV10-2|TRBJ2-3|-
TGCGCCACTGGGACAGCGGGAGTAGCGATAGGGTATTTT
CATGTAGVAIGYF